This T cell receptor beta chain was sequenced in a study of OX40 agonist ivuxolimab in advanced cancers. Generated by immunoSEQ multiplex PCR, the TCRdb table keeps only in-frame clones and is missing some. The sample yields some 50,000 clones, approximately 86% seen once. The trim removed 4 bases at V and 11 bases at J, leaving 18 bases unmatched. There are 16 residues in the CDR3. The germline CDR1 and CDR2 sequences are MDHEN and SYDVKM. The rearrangement uses TRBV28 and TRBJ1-1; 8 nucleotides match TRBD1. The source was CD4+ or CD8+ T cells sorted from blood, collected in a trial of the OX40 agonist ivuxolimab. The source of this sequence is an adult with an advanced solid tumor such as melanoma, head and neck, liver or kidney cancer. The CDR3 sequence is CASSSPGAGGTLRAFF. The CDR3 DNA reads TGTGCCAGCAGTTCCCCTGGGGCAGGGGGCACCCTGCGGGCTTTCTTT.